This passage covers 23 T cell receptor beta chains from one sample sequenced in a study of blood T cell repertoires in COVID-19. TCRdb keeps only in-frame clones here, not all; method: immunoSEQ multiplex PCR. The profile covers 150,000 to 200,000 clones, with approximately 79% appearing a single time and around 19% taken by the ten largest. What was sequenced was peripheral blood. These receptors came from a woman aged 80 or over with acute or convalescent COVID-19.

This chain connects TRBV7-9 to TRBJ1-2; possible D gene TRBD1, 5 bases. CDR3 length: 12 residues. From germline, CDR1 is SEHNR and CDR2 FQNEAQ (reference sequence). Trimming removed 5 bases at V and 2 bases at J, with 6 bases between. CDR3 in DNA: TGTGCCAGCAGCCGGGGGAACTATGGCTACACCTTC. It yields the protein CASSRGNYGYTF.

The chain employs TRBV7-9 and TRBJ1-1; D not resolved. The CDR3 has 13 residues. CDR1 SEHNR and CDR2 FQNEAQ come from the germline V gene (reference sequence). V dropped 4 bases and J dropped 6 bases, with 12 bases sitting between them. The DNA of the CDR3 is TGTGCCAGCAGCTCCCCGGGGAGGGCTGAAGCTTTCTTT. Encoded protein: CASSSPGRAEAFF.

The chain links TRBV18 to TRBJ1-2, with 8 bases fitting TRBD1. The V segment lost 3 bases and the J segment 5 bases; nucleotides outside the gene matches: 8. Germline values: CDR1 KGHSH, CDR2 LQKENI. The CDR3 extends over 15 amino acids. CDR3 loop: CASSPRQGRGYGYTF. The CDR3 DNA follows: TGTGCCAGCTCACCTAGACAGGGGCGAGGGTATGGCTACACCTTC.

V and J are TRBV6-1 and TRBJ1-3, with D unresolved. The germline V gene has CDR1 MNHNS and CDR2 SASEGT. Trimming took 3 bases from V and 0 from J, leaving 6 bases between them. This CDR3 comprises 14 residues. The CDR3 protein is CASSDSLSGNTIYF. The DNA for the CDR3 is TGTGCCAGCAGTGATTCTCTCTCTGGAAACACCATATATTTT.

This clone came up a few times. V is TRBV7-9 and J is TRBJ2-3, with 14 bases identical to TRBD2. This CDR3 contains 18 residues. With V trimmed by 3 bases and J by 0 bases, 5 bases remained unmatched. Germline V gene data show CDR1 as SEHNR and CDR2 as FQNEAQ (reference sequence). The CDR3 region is CASSFTGLAGASTDTQYF. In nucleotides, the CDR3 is TGTGCCAGCAGCTTTACGGGACTAGCGGGAGCGAGCACAGATACGCAGTATTTT.

The DNA of the CDR3 is TGTGCCAGCAGCCCCGGGACTCTGGGAGGCGAGACCCAGTACTTC. Translating it yields CASSPGTLGGETQYF. This chain uses TRBV11-1 with TRBJ2-5; maybe TRBD2 (6 bases). The CDR3 is 15 amino acids. From germline, CDR1 is SGHAT and CDR2 FQDESV (reference sequence). Trimming took off 5 bases at V and 5 bases at J, with 18 bases between the two ends. Using reference TRBV11-1 and TRBJ2-5 for the parts outside the CDR3, the full variable domain is EAEVAQSPRYKITEKSQAVAFWCDPISGHATLYWYRQILGQGPELLVQFQDESVVDDSQLPKDRFSAERLKGVDSTLKIQPAELGDSAMYLCASSPGTLGGETQYFGPGTRLLVL.

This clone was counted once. CDR3 sequence reads: CASSYSGGGAKNIQYF. CDR3 bases: TGTGCCAGCAGTTACTCCGGCGGGGGGGCCAAAAACATTCAGTACTTC. The chain couples TRBV6-5 to TRBJ2-4; 8 nucleotides agree with TRBD2. The trim removed 0 bases at V and 1 base at J, leaving 2 bases unmatched. Germline V CDR1 and CDR2: MNHEY, SVGAGI. The CDR3 is made up of 16 amino acids.

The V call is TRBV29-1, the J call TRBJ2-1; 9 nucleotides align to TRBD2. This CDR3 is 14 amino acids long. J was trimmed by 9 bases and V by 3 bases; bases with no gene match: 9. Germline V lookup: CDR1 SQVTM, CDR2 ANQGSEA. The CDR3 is CSVDKAGGGGEQFF. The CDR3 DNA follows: TGCAGCGTTGATAAAGCGGGAGGAGGAGGTGAGCAGTTCTTC.

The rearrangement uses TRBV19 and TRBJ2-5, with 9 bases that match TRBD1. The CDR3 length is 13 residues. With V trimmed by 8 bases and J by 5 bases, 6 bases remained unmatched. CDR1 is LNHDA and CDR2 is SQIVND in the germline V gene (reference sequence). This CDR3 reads CASGTGSAETQYF. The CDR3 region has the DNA TGTGCCAGTGGGACAGGGTCGGCGGAGACCCAGTACTTC. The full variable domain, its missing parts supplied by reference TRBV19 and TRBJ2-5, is DGGITQSPKYLFRKEGQNVTLSCEQNLNHDAMYWYRQDPGQGLRLIYYSQIVNDFQKGDIAEGYSVSREKKESFPLTVTSAQKNPTAFYLCASGTGSAETQYFGPGTRLLVL.

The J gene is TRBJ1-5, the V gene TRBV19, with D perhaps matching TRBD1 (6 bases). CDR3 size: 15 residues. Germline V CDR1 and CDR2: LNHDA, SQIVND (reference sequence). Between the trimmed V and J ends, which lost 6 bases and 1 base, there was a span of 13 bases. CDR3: CASREQGRSNQPQHF. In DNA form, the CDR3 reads TGTGCCAGTAGAGAACAGGGCCGGAGCAATCAGCCCCAGCATTTT.

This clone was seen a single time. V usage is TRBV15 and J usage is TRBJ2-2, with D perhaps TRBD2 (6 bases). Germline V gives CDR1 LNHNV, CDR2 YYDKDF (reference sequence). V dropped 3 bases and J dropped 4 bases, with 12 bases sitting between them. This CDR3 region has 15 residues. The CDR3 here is CATSRVTSPTGELFF. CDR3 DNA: TGTGCCACCAGCAGGGTGACTAGTCCCACCGGGGAGCTGTTTTTT.

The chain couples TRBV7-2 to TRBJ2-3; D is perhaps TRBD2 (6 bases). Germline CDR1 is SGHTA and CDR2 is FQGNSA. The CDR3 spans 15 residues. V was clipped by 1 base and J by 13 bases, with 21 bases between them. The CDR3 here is CASSLGSGALWGEYF. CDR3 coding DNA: TGTGCCAGCAGCTTAGGTTCCGGTGCGTTATGGGGGGAGTATTTT.

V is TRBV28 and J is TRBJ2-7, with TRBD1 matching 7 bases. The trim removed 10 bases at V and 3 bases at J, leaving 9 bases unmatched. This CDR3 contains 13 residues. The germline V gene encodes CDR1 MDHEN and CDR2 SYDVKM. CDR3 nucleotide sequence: TGTGCCACCCGGGGACAGATAAACTACGAGCAGTACTTC. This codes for CATRGQINYEQYF.

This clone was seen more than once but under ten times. In DNA form, the CDR3 reads TGTGCCAGCAGTTTAGGCAGAAATAGCAATCAGCCCCAGCATTTT. This sequence encodes CASSLGRNSNQPQHF. The chain recombines TRBV27 with TRBJ1-5; the D is unclear. The V gene's germline CDR1 is MNHEY and CDR2 SMNVEV (reference sequence). This CDR3 is built from 15 residues. The V end was cut by 2 bases, the J end by 0 bases, with 8 bases between.

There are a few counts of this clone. In DNA, the CDR3 is TGCGCCAGCAGCCAAGACAGGGATTCCTACGAGCAGTACTTC. It codes for CASSQDRDSYEQYF. This chain joins TRBV4-3 and TRBJ2-7; D might be TRBD1 (5 bases). Trimming took off 0 bases at V and 1 base at J, with 7 bases between the two ends. Germline V gives CDR1 LGHNA, CDR2 YSLEER. The CDR3 has 14 residues.

As DNA, the CDR3 is TGCGCCAGCAGCCAAGGTGTGGCCTACTATGGCTACACCTTC. Protein: CASSQGVAYYGYTF. This sequence joins TRBV4-1 and TRBJ1-2; D is undetermined. Trimming pared 1 base from V and 3 bases from J, leaving 9 bases between. The length of the CDR3 is 14 residues. Germline V gene data show CDR1 as MGHRA and CDR2 as YSYEKL.

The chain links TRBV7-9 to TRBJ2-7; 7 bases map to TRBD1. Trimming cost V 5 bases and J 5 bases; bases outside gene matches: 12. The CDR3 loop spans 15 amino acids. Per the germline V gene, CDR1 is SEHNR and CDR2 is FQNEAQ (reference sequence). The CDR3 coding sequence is TGTGCCAGCAGCACGCAAGACAGGGCGGCTCACGAGCAGTACTTC. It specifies CASSTQDRAAHEQYF.

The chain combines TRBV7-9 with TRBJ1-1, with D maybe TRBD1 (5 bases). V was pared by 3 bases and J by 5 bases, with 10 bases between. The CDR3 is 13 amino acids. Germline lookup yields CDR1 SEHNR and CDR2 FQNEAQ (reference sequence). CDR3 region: CASSFSGQTEAFF. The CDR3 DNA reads TGTGCCAGCAGCTTTTCCGGACAAACTGAAGCTTTCTTT.

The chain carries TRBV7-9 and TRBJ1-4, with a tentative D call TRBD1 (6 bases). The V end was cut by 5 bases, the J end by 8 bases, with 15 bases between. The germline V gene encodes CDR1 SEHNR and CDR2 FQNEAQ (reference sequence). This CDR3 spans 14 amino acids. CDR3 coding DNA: TGTGCCAGCAGCCAGGGGACATTGGGAGAAAAACTGTTTTTT. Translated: CASSQGTLGEKLFF. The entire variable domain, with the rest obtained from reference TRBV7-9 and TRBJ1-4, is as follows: DTGVSQNPRHKITKRGQNVTFRCDPISEHNRLYWYRQTLGQGPEFLTYFQNEAQLEKSRLLSDRFSAERPKGSFSTLEIQRTEQGDSAMYLCASSQGTLGEKLFFGSGTQLSVL.

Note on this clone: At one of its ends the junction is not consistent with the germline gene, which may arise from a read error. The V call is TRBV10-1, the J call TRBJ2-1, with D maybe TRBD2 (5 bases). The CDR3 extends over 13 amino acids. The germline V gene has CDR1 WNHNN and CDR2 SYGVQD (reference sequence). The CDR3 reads CASLGESNNAQFF. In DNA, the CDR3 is TGCGCCAGCCTCGGGGAGTCGAACAATGCGCAGTTCTTC.

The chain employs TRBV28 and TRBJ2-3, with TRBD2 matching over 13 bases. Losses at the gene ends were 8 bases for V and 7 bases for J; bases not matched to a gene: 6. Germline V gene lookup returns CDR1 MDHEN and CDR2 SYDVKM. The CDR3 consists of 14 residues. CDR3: CASQHGTSGNTQYF. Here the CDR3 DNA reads TGTGCCAGCCAACACGGGACTAGCGGGAATACGCAGTATTTT.

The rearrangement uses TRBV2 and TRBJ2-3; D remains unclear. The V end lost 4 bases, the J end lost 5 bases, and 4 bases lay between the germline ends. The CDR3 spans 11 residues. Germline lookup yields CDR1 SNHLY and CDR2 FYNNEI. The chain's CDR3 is CASSVKDTQYF. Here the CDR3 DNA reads TGTGCCAGCAGTGTCAAAGATACGCAGTATTTT.

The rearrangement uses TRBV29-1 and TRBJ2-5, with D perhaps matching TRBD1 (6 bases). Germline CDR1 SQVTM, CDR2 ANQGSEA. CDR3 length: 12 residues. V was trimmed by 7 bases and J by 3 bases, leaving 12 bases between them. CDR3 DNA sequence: TGCAGCGCACTCCGGGACAAAGAGACCCAGTACTTC. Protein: CSALRDKETQYF. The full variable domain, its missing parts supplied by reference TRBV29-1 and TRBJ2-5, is SAVISQKPSRDICQRGTSLTIQCQVDSQVTMMFWYRQQPGQSLTLIATANQGSEATYESGFVIDKFPISRPNLTFSTLTVSNMSPEDSSIYLCSALRDKETQYFGPGTRLLVL.